The rows below give T cell receptor beta chains drawn from one sample of a study of cytomegalovirus exposure and HLA in healthy donors. Some clones are missing from TCRdb's copy, which holds only in-frame ones; the method was immunoSEQ multiplex PCR. The table includes over 150,000 clones, approximately 75% detected once. Sequenced sample: PBMCs. The receptors derive from a man younger than 40 in good health and CMV-seropositive. The CDR3 runs from the conserved cysteine through the conserved F or W. The D gene is left open where the match is weak. Clone size is given for some rows only: seen once, a few or many times, or a class if the clone is expanded.

size: .; D: .; J: TRBJ2-1; length: 13; V: TRBV6-4; CDR3: CASSTGGNNEQFF; DNA: TGTGCCAGCAGTACCGGGGGAAACAATGAGCAGTTCTTC
size: .; D: TRBD1; J: TRBJ1-6; length: 15; V: TRBV7-2; CDR3: CATSDRGNDNSPLHF; DNA: TGTGCCACCTCGGACAGGGGCAATGATAATTCACCCCTCCACTTT
size: .; D: .; J: TRBJ1-2; length: 15; V: TRBV7-2; CDR3: CASSPVPGRTWGYTF; DNA: TGTGCCAGCAGCCCAGTGCCGGGTCGTACGTGGGGCTACACCTTC
size: .; D: .; J: TRBJ2-2; length: 15; V: TRBV9; CDR3: CASKEGSANTGELFF; DNA: TGTGCCAGCAAGGAAGGGAGCGCGAACACCGGGGAGCTGTTTTTT
size: .; D: TRBD1; J: TRBJ2-7; length: 14; V: TRBV28; CDR3: CASSFRDRNYEQYF; DNA: TGTGCCAGCAGTTTCCGGGACAGGAACTACGAGCAGTACTTC
size: .; D: TRBD1; J: TRBJ2-7; length: 14; V: TRBV5-6; CDR3: CASSLGTGTYEQYF; DNA: TGTGCCAGCAGCTTGGGGACAGGGACCTACGAGCAGTACTTC
size: .; D: TRBD1; J: TRBJ1-1; length: 15; V: TRBV6-1; CDR3: CASSEAEGASTEAFF; DNA: TGTGCCAGCAGTGAAGCGGAGGGGGCAAGCACTGAAGCTTTCTTT
size: .; D: .; J: TRBJ2-7; length: 17; V: TRBV5-6; CDR3: CASSLRWPGALTYEQYF; DNA: TGTGCCAGCAGCTTGAGATGGCCCGGAGCATTAACCTACGAGCAGTACTTC
size: .; D: TRBD1; J: TRBJ2-7; length: 18; V: TRBV5-1; CDR3: CASSLGQIGTGDSYEQYF; DNA: TGCGCCAGCAGCTTGGGTCAAATTGGGACAGGTGACTCCTACGAGCAGTACTTC
size: .; D: TRBD1; J: TRBJ2-7; length: 14; V: TRBV28; CDR3: CASRDRGLSYEQYF; DNA: TGTGCCAGCAGGGACAGGGGCCTCTCCTACGAGCAGTACTTC
size: .; D: .; J: TRBJ1-6; length: 13; V: TRBV2; CDR3: CASSEVQGSPLHF; DNA: TGTGCCAGCAGTGAGGTTCAGGGTTCACCCCTCCACTTT
size: once; D: TRBD1; J: TRBJ1-4; length: 14; V: TRBV28; CDR3: CASSSGQEGEKLFF; DNA: TGTGCCAGCAGTTCTGGACAGGAGGGTGAAAAACTGTTTTTT
size: .; D: TRBD2; J: TRBJ2-1; length: 15; V: TRBV7-2; CDR3: CASSSLADPREEQFF; DNA: TGTGCCAGCAGCTCACTAGCGGATCCGCGGGAAGAGCAGTTCTTC
size: once; D: .; J: TRBJ2-7; length: 13; V: TRBV5-1; CDR3: CASSATMTYEQYF; DNA: TGCGCCAGCAGCGCGACTATGACCTACGAGCAGTACTTC
size: once; D: .; J: TRBJ2-5; length: 14; V: TRBV25-1; CDR3: CASSEAGHQETQYF; DNA: TGTGCCAGCAGTGAAGCGGGGCACCAAGAGACCCAGTACTTC